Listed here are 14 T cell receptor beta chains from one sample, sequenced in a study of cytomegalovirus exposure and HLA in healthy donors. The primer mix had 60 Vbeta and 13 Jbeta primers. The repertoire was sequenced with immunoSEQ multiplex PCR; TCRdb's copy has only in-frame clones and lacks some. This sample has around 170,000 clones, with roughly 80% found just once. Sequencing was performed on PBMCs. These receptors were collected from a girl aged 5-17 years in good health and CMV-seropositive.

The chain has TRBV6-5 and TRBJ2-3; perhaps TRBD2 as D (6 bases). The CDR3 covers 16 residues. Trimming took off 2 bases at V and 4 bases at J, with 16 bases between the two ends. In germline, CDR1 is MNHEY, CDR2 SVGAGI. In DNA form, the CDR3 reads TGTGCCAGCAGTTACGGGACTCTACTGGGCCCAGATACGCAGTATTTT. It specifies CASSYGTLLGPDTQYF.

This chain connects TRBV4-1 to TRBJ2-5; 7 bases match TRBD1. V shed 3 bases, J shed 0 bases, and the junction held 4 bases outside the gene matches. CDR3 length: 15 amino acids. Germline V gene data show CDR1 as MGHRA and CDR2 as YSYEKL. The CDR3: CASSQWGQNQETQYF. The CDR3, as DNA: TGCGCCAGCAGCCAGTGGGGACAGAACCAAGAGACCCAGTACTTC.

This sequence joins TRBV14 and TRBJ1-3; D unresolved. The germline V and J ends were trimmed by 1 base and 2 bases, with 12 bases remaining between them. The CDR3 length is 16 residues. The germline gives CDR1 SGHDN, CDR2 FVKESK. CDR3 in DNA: TGTGCCAGCAGCCAAGGGGAGCAGGTCGCTGGAAACACCATATATTTT. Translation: CASSQGEQVAGNTIYF.

The CDR3 loop reads CASSDLGRADTQYF. Here the CDR3 DNA reads TGTGCCAGCAGTGACTTGGGGCGCGCAGATACGCAGTATTTT. The genes are TRBV25-1 and TRBJ2-3; D is perhaps TRBD1 (5 bases). CDR1 MGHDK and CDR2 SYGVNS come from the germline V gene. Trimming took 3 bases from V and 4 from J, leaving 11 bases between them. This CDR3 has 14 amino acids. Together with reference TRBV25-1 and TRBJ2-3, the CDR3 gives the full variable domain: EADIYQTPRYLVIGTGKKITLECSQTMGHDKMYWYQQDPGMELHLIHYSYGVNSTEKGDLSSESTVSRIRTEHFPLTLESARPSHTSQYLCASSDLGRADTQYFGPGTRLTVL.

The CDR3 nucleotides are TGTGCCAGCAGTCGAGTAGACAGAAAGAACACTGAAGCTTTCTTT. It codes for CASSRVDRKNTEAFF. The chain combines TRBV28 with TRBJ1-1; TRBD1 is a possible D gene (5 bases). The CDR3 extends over 15 amino acids. V lost 5 bases, J lost 1 base, and 14 bases lay in between. CDR1 MDHEN and CDR2 SYDVKM come from the germline V gene. The entire variable domain, with the rest obtained from reference TRBV28 and TRBJ1-1, is as follows: DVKVTQSSRYLVKRTGEKVFLECVQDMDHENMFWYRQDPGLGLRLIYFSYDVKMKEKGDIPEGYSVSREKKERFSLILESASTNQTSMYLCASSRVDRKNTEAFFGQGTRLTVV.

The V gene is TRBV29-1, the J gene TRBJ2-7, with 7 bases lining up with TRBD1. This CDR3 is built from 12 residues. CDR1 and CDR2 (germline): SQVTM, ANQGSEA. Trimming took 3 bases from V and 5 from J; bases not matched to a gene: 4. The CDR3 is CSVEGQGDEQYF. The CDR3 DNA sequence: TGCAGCGTTGAGGGTCAGGGGGACGAGCAGTACTTC.

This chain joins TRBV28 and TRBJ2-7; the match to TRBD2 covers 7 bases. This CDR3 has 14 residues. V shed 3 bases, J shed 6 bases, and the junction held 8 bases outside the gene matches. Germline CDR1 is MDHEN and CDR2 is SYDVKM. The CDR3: CASSLAGEWGEQYF. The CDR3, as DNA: TGTGCCAGCAGTTTGGCGGGGGAGTGGGGCGAGCAGTACTTC. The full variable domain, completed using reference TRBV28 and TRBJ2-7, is DVKVTQSSRYLVKRTGEKVFLECVQDMDHENMFWYRQDPGLGLRLIYFSYDVKMKEKGDIPEGYSVSREKKERFSLILESASTNQTSMYLCASSLAGEWGEQYFGPGTRLTVT.

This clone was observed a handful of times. CDR3 protein: CASSPGYSYEQYF. CDR3 coding DNA: TGTGCCAGCAGCCCAGGGTACTCCTACGAGCAGTACTTC. V is TRBV7-6 and J is TRBJ2-7; TRBD1 is a possible D gene (5 bases). V lost 5 bases to trimming and J lost 0 bases, with 8 bases between them. CDR1 and CDR2 from the germline V gene are SGHVS and FNYEAQ. The CDR3 runs 13 residues.

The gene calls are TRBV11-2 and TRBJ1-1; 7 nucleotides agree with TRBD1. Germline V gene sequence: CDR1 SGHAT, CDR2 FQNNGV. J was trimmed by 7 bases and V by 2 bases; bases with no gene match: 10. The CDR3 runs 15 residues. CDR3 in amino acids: CASSLRQGERGEAFF. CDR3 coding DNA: TGTGCCAGCAGCTTACGACAGGGAGAAAGGGGTGAAGCTTTCTTT. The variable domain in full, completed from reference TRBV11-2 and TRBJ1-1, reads EAGVAQSPRYKIIEKRQSVAFWCNPISGHATLYWYQQILGQGPKLLIQFQNNGVVDDSQLPKDRFSAERLKGVDSTLKIQPAKLEDSAVYLCASSLRQGERGEAFFGQGTRLTVV.

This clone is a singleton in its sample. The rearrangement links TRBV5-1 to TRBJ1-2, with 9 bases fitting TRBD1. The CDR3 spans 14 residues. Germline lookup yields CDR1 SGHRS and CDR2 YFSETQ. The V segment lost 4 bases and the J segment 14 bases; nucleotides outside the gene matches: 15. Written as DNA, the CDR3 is TGCGCCAGCAGCGAGGCGGGACAGGGTCCCAGTTCTACCTTC. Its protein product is CASSEAGQGPSSTF. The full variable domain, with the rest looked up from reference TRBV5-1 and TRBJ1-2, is KAGVTQTPRYLIKTRGQQVTLSCSPISGHRSVSWYQQTPGQGLQFLFEYFSETQRNKGNFPGRFSGRQFSNSRSEMNVSTLELGDSALYLCASSEAGQGPSSTFGSGTRLTVV.

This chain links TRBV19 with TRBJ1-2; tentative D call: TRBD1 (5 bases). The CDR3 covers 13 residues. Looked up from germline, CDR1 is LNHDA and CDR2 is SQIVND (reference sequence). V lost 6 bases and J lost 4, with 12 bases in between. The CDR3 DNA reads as TGTGCCAGTAGCAAAACAGGATTCTATGGCTACACCTTC. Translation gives CASSKTGFYGYTF.

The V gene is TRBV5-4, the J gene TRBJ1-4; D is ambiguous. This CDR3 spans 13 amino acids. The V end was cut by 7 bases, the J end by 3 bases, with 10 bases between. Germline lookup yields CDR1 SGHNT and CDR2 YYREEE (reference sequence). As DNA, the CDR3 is TGTGCCAGCTCCCGTGCGGCTAATGAAAAACTGTTTTTT. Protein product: CASSRAANEKLFF.

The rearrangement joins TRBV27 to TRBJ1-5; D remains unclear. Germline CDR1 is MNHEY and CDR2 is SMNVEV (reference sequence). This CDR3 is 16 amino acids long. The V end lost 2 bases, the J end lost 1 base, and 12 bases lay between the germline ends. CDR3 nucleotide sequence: TGTGCCAGCAGTTTACGGTCGCCAGGAAGCAATCAGCCCCAGCATTTT. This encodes CASSLRSPGSNQPQHF.

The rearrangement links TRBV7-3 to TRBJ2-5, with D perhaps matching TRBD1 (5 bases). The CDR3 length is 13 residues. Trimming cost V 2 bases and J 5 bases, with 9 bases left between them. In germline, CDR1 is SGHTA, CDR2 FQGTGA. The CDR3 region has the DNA TGTGCCAGCAGCTTATCGCCAGGGGAGACCCAGTACTTC. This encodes CASSLSPGETQYF.